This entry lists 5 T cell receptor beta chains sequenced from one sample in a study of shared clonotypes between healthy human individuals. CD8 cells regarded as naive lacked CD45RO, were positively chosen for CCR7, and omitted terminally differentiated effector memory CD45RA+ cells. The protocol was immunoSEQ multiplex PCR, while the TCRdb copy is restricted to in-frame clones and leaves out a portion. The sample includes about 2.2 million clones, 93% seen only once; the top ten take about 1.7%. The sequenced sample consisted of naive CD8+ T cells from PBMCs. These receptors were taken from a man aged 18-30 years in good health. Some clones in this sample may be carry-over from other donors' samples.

The CDR3 sequence: CASSQSRTLPQETQYF. In DNA form, the CDR3 reads TGCGCCAGCAGCCAGTCCCGGACCCTCCCCCAAGAGACCCAGTACTTC. The chain carries TRBV4-3 and TRBJ2-5; D not resolved. The CDR3 contains 16 residues. Trimming left V 3 bases short and J 1 base short, with 15 bases between. CDR1 LGHNA and CDR2 YSLEER come from the germline V gene.

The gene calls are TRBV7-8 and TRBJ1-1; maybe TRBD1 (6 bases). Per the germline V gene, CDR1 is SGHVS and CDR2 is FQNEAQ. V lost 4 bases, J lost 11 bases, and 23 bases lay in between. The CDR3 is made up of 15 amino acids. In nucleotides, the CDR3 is TGTGCCAGCAGCTCGCCCGGGACACATCCCCGCGGGGCTTTCTTT. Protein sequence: CASSSPGTHPRGAFF.

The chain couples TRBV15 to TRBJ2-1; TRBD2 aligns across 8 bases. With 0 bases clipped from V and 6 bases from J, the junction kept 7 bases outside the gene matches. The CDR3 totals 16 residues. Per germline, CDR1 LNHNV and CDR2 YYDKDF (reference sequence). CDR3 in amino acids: CATSREGGGPSNEQFF. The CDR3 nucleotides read TGTGCCACCAGCAGAGAGGGCGGGGGGCCTTCCAATGAGCAGTTCTTC. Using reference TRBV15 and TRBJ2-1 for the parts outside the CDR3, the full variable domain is DAMVIQNPRYQVTQFGKPVTLSCSQTLNHNVMYWYQQKSSQAPKLLFHYYDKDFNNEADTPDNFQSRRPNTSFCFLDIRSPGLGDTAMYLCATSREGGGPSNEQFFGPGTRLTVL.

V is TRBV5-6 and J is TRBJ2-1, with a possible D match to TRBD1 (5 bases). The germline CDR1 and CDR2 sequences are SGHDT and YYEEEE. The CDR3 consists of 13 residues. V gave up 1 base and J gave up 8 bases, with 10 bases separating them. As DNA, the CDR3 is TGTGCCAGCAGCTTGCAAAGGGGCTATGAGCAGTTCTTC. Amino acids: CASSLQRGYEQFF.

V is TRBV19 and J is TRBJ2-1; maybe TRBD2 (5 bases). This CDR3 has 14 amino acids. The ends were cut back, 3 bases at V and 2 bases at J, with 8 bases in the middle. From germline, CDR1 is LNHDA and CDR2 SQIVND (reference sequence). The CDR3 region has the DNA TGTGCCAGTAGTATGGGGAGAGCCTACAATGAGCAGTTCTTC. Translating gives CASSMGRAYNEQFF.